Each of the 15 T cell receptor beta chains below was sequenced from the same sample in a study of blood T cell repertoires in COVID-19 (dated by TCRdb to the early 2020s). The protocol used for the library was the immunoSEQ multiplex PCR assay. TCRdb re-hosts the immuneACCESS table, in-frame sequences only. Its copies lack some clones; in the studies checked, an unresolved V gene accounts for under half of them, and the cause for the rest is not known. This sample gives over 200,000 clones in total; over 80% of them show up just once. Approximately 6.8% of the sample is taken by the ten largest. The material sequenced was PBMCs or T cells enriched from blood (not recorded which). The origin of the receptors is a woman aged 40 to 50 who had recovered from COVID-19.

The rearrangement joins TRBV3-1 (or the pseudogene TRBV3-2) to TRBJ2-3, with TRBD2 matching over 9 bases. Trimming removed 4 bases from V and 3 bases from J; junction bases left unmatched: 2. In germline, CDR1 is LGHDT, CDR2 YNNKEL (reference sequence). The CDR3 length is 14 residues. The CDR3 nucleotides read TGTGCCAGCAGCCCTAGCGGGATGACAGATACGCAGTATTTT. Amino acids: CASSPSGMTDTQYF.

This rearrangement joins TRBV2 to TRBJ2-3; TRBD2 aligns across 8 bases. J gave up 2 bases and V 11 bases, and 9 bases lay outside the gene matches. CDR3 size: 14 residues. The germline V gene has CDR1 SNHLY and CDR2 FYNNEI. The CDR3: CAGSMTSVTDTQYF. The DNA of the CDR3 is TGTGCCGGATCCATGACTAGCGTCACAGATACGCAGTATTTT.

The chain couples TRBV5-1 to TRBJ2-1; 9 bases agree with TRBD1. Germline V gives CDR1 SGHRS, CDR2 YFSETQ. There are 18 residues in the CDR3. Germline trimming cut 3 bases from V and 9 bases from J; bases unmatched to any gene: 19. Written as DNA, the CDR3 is TGCGCCAGCAGCTGGGCCTCTACGCCGATAACAGGGGGCGGTGAGCAGTTCTTC. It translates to CASSWASTPITGGGEQFF.

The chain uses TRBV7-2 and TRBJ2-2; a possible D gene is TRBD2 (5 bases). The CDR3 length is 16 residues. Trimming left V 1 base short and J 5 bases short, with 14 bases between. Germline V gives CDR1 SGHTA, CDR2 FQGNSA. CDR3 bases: TGTGCCAGCAGCTTAGGGGTAGCGAGAACAACCGGGGAGCTGTTTTTT. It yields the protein CASSLGVARTTGELFF.

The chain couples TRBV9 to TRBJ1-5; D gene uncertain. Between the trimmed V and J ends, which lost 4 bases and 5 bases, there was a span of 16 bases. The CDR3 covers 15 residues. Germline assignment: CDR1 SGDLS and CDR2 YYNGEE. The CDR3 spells CASSPRGQVDQPQHF. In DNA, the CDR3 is TGTGCCAGCAGCCCCCGTGGGCAGGTGGATCAGCCCCAGCATTTT. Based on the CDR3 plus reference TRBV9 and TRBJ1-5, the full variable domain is DSGVTQTPKHLITATGQRVTLRCSPRSGDLSVYWYQQSLDQGLQFLIQYYNGEERAKGNILERFSAQQFPDLHSELNLSSLELGDSALYFCASSPRGQVDQPQHFGDGTRLSIL.

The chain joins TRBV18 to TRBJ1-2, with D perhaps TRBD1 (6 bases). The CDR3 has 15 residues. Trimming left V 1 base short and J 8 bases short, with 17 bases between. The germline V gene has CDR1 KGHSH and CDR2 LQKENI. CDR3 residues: CASSPLSGDTGGYTF. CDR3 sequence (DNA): TGTGCCAGCTCACCACTGTCAGGGGATACGGGAGGCTACACCTTC.

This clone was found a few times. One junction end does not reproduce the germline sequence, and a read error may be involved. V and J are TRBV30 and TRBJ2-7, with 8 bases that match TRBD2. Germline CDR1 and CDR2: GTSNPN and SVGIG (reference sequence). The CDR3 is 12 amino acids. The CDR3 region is CAWSPSREGKMF. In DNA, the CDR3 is TGTGCCTGGAGTCCGTCCCGGGAGGGGAAGATGTTC.

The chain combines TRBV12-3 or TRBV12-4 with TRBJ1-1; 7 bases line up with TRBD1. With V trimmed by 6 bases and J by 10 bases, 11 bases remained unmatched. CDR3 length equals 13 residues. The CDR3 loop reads CASSFRQGERAFF. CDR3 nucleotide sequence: TGTGCCAGCAGCTTCAGACAGGGTGAACGAGCTTTCTTT.

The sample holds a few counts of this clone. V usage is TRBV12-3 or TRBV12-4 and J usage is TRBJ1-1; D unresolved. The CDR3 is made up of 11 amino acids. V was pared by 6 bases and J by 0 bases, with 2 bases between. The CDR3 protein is CASSVNTEAFF. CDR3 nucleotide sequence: TGTGCCAGCAGCGTGAACACTGAAGCTTTCTTT.

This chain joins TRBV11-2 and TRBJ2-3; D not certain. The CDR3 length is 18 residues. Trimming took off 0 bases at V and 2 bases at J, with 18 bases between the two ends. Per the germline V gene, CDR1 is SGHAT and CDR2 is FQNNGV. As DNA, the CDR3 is TGTGCCAGCAGCTTAGATGTATTAGCCACGAGAGACACAGATACGCAGTATTTT. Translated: CASSLDVLATRDTDTQYF.

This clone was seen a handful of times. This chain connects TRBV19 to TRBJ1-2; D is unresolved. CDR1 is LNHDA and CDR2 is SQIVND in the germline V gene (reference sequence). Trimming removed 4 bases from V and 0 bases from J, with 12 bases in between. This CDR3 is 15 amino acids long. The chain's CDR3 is CASSKEDGANYGYTF. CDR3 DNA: TGTGCCAGTAGTAAGGAGGATGGAGCTAACTATGGCTACACCTTC.

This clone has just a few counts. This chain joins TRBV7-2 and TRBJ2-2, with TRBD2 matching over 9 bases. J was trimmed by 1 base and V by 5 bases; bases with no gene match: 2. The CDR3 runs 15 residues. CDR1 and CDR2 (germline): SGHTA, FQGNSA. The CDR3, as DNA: TGTGCCAGCAGCCCGACTAGCGGGAACACCGGGGAGCTGTTTTTT. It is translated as CASSPTSGNTGELFF.

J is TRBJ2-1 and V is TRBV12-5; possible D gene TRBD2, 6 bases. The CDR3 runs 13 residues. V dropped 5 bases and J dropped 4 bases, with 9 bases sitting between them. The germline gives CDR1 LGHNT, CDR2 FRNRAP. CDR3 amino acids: CASGGDFYNEQFF. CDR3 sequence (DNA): TGTGCTAGTGGTGGGGACTTTTACAATGAGCAGTTCTTC.

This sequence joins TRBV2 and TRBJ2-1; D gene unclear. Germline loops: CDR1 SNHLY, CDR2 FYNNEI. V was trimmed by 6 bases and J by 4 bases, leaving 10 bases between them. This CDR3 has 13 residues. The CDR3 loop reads CASSQGGYNEQFF. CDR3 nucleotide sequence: TGTGCCAGCAGCCAAGGCGGATACAATGAGCAGTTCTTC.

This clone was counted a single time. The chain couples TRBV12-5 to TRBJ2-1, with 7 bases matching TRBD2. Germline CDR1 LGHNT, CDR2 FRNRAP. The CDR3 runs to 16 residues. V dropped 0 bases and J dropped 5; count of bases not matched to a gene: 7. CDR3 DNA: TGTGCTAGTGGTTTGGTAATCGGGACTACAAACAATGAGCAGTTCTTC. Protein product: CASGLVIGTTNNEQFF.